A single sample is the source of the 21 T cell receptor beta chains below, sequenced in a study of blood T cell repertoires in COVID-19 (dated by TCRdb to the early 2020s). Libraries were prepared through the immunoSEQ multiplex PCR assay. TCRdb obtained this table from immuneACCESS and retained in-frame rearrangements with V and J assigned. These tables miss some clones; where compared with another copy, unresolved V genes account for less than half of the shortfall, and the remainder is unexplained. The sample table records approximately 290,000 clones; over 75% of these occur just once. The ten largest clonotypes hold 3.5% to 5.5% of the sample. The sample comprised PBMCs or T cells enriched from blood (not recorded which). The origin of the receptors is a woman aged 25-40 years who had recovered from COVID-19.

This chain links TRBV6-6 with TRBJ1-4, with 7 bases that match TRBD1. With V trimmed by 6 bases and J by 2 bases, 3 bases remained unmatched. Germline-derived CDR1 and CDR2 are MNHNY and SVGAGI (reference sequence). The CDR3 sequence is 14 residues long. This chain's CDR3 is CASRLGQTNEKLFF. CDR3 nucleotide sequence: TGTGCCAGCAGACTGGGACAGACTAATGAAAAACTGTTTTTT.

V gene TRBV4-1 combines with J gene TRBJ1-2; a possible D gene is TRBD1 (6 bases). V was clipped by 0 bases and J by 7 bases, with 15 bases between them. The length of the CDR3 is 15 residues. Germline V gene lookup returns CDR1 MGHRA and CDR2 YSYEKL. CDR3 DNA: TGCGCCAGCAGCCAAGATGTCAGGGGCTCGGGTGGCTACACCTTC. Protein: CASSQDVRGSGGYTF.

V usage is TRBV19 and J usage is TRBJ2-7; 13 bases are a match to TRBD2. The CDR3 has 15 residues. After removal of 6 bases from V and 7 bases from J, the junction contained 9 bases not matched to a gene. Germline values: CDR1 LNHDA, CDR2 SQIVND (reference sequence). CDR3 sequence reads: CASRDRGLAGREQYF. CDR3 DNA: TGTGCCAGTAGAGATCGGGGACTAGCGGGAAGAGAGCAGTACTTC. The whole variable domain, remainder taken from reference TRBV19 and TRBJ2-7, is DGGITQSPKYLFRKEGQNVTLSCEQNLNHDAMYWYRQDPGQGLRLIYYSQIVNDFQKGDIAEGYSVSREKKESFPLTVTSAQKNPTAFYLCASRDRGLAGREQYFGPGTRLTVT.

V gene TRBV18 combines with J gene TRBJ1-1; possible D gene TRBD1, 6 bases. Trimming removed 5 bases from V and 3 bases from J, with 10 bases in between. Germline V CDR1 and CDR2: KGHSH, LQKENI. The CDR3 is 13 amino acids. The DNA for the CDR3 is TGTGCCAGCTCAAACAGGGTAGACACTGAAGCTTTCTTT. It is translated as CASSNRVDTEAFF.

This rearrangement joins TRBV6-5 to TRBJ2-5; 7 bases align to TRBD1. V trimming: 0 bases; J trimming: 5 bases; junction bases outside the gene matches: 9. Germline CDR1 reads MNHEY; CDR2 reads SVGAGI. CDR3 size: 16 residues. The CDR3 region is CASSYSPHRGTETQYF. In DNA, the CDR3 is TGTGCCAGCAGTTACTCGCCCCACAGGGGTACGGAGACCCAGTACTTC.

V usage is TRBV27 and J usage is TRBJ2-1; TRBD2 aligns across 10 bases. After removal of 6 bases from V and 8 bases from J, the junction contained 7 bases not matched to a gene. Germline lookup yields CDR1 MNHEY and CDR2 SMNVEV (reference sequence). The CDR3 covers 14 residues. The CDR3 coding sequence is TGTGCCAGCAGACGAGCGGGGGGGGTTGATGAGCAGTTCTTC. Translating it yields CASRRAGGVDEQFF.

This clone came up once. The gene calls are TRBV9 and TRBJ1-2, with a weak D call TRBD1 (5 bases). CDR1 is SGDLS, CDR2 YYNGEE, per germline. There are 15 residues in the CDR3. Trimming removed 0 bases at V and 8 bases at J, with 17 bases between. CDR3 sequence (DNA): TGTGCCAGCAGCGTAGCGGGGAGGGGCAGGGACGGCTACACCTTC. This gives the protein CASSVAGRGRDGYTF.

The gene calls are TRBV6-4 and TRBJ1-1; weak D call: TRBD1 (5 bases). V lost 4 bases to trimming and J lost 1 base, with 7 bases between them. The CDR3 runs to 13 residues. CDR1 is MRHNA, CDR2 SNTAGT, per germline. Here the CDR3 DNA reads TGTGCCAGCAGTGCGACAGCGAACACTGAAGCTTTCTTT. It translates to CASSATANTEAFF.

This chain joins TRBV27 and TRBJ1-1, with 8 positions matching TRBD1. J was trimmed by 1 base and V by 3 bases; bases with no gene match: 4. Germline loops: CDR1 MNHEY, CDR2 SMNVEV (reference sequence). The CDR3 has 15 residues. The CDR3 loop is CASSLRTGRNTEAFF. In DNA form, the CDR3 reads TGTGCCAGCAGTTTGAGGACAGGGCGGAACACTGAAGCTTTCTTT.

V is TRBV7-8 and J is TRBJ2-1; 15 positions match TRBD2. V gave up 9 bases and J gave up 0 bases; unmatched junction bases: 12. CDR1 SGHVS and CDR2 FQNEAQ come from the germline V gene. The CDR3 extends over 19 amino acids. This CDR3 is CASRTGTSGRTSSYNEQFF. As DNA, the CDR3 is TGTGCCAGTAGGACAGGGACTAGCGGGAGGACGAGCTCCTACAATGAGCAGTTCTTC.

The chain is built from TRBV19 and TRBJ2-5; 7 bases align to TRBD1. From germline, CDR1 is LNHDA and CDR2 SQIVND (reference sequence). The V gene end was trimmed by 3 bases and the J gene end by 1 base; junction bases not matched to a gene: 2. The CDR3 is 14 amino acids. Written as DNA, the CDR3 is TGTGCCAGTAGTATCGGACAGGTCCAAGAGACCCAGTACTTC. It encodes CASSIGQVQETQYF.

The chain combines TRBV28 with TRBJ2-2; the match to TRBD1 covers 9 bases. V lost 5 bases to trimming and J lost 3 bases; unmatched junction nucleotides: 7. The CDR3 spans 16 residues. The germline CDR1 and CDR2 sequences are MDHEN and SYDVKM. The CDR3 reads CASSDPGTGYTGELFF. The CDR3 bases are TGTGCCAGCAGTGATCCCGGGACAGGGTACACCGGGGAGCTGTTTTTT.

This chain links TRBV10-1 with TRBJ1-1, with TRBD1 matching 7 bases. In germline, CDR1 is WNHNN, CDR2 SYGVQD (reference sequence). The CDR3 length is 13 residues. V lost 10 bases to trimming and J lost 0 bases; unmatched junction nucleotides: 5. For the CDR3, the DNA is TGCGCCACCCGGGACAGTATGAACACTGAAGCTTTCTTT. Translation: CATRDSMNTEAFF.

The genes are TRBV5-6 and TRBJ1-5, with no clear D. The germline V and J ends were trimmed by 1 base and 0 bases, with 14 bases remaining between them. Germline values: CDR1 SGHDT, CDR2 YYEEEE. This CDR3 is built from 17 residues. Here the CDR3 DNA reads TGTGCCAGCAGCTTGTGGAGGATGGGTTATAGCAATCAGCCCCAGCATTTT. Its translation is CASSLWRMGYSNQPQHF.

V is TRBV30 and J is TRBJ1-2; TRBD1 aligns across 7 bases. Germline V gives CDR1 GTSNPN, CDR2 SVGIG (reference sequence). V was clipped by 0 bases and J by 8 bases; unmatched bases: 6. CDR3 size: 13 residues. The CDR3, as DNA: TGTGCCTGGAGTGTTAGAAGGGGGCTCGGCTACACCTTC. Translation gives CAWSVRRGLGYTF.

CDR3 sequence (DNA): TGTGCCAGCAGTGTAAGCGAATACTACGAGCAGTACTTC. Translation: CASSVSEYYEQYF. The chain carries TRBV7-8 and TRBJ2-7; D gene uncertain. This CDR3 has 13 residues. Trimming cost V 6 bases and J 3 bases, with 12 bases left between them. The germline gives CDR1 SGHVS, CDR2 FQNEAQ.

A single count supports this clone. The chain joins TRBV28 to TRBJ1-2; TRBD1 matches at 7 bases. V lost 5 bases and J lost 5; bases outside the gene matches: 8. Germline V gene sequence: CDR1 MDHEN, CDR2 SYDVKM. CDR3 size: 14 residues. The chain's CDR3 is CASSPAGGRYGYTF. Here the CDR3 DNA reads TGTGCCAGCAGTCCCGCAGGGGGACGGTATGGCTACACCTTC.

The chain's CDR3 is CASSIQGTGELFF. CDR3 bases: TGTGCCAGTAGTATACAGGGCACCGGGGAGCTGTTTTTT. This chain links TRBV19 with TRBJ2-2; possibly TRBD1 for D (5 bases). The CDR3 has 13 residues. Germline V gene data show CDR1 as LNHDA and CDR2 as SQIVND (reference sequence). Trimming removed 2 bases from V and 4 bases from J, with 5 bases in between.

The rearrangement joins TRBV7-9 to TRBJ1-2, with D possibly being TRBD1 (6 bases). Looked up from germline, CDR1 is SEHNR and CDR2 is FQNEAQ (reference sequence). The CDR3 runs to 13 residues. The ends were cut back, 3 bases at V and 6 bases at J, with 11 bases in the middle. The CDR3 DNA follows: TGTGCCAGCAGCTTGGCTTGGGACAATGGCTACACCTTC. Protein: CASSLAWDNGYTF.

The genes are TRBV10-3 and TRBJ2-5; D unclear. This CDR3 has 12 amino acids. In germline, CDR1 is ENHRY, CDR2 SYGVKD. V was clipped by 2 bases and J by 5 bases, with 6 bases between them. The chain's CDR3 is CAISESFETQYF. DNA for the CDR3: TGTGCCATCAGTGAGAGCTTTGAGACCCAGTACTTC.

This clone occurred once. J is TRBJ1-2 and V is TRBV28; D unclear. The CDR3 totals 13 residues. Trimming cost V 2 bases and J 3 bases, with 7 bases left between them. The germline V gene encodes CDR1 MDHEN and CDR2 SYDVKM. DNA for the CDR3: TGTGCCAGCAGTTTACAGGCCGACTATGGCTACACCTTC. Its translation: CASSLQADYGYTF.